These 14 T cell receptor beta chains were all obtained from the same sample, sequenced in a study of blood T cell repertoires in COVID-19. The assay was immunoSEQ multiplex PCR, and TCRdb's table has in-frame clones only and misses some. The sample consists of approximately 230,000 clones, 70% to 85% of them appearing once. Input material: peripheral blood. These receptors came from a woman in her 40s with active or convalescent COVID-19.

This clone has only a few counts. The chain links TRBV28 to TRBJ1-4; D ambiguous. The CDR3 spans 14 residues. V shed 7 bases and J shed 5 bases, with 14 bases lying between them. The germline V gene encodes CDR1 MDHEN and CDR2 SYDVKM. The CDR3 DNA sequence: TGTGCCAGCACTAGTGGAGGGTCGAATGAAAAACTGTTTTTT. The encoded protein is CASTSGGSNEKLFF.

This clone was seen more than once but under ten times. This sequence joins TRBV20-1 and TRBJ2-7; D is uncertain. V shed 2 bases and J shed 10 bases, with 12 bases lying between them. CDR1 and CDR2 (germline): DFQATT, SNEGSKA (reference sequence). The CDR3 contains 11 residues. This CDR3 reads CSARLGNTQYV. The CDR3 coding sequence is TGCAGTGCTAGATTGGGCAACACTCAGTACGTC.

The chain couples TRBV7-9 to TRBJ2-1; D is possibly TRBD2 (7 bases). The V gene lost 9 bases and the J gene lost 7 bases, with 19 bases spanning the gap. The CDR3 is 14 residues long. CDR1 and CDR2 (germline): SEHNR, FQNEAQ (reference sequence). The CDR3 DNA is TGTGCCAGTAGGAGGTCGGGGGGCGTAAATGAGCAGTTCTTC. Encoded protein: CASRRSGGVNEQFF.

V is TRBV7-8 and J is TRBJ2-7; weak D call: TRBD1 (6 bases). The CDR3 has 18 residues. Trimming removed 0 bases from V and 2 bases from J, with 20 bases in between. CDR1 and CDR2 from the germline V gene are SGHVS and FQNEAQ. CDR3 DNA: TGTGCCAGCAGCTTAGCGCTCCGGGGACAACTCAAAACCTACGAGCAGTACGTC. It encodes CASSLALRGQLKTYEQYV.

In its sample, this clone was seen a few times. The rearrangement links TRBV5-8 to TRBJ1-3; 10 bases line up with TRBD1. This CDR3 region has 17 residues. The junction had 7 bases not matched to a gene; V was cut back by 4 bases and J by 0 bases. Per the germline V gene, CDR1 is SGHTS and CDR2 is YDEGEE. In DNA form, the CDR3 reads TGTGCCAGCAGCCTATGGACAGGGGGTAGCTCTGGAAACACCATATATTTT. Translating gives CASSLWTGGSSGNTIYF.

The V call is TRBV30, the J call TRBJ1-4; 7 bases fit TRBD1. Germline lookup yields CDR1 GTSNPN and CDR2 SVGIG (reference sequence). The CDR3 has 13 residues. Trimming at V came to 5 bases and at J to 7 bases, leaving 7 bases not matched to a gene. Written as DNA, the CDR3 is TGTGCCTGGGACAGGGAGGGCCTTGAAAAACTGTTTTTT. Amino acid sequence: CAWDREGLEKLFF.

The J gene is TRBJ2-1, the V gene TRBV19; possibly TRBD2 for D (7 bases). The germline V and J ends were trimmed by 8 bases and 4 bases, with 15 bases remaining between them. This CDR3 has 14 residues. Germline V lookup: CDR1 LNHDA, CDR2 SQIVND (reference sequence). The CDR3 DNA follows: TGTGCCAGTGGGGGGGGGCGGATGTACAATGAGCAGTTCTTC. This codes for CASGGGRMYNEQFF.

This clone has only one observation. The J gene is TRBJ2-1, the V gene TRBV28, with 7 bases identical to TRBD2. V gave up 6 bases and J gave up 1 base; unmatched junction bases: 3. The CDR3 loop spans 14 amino acids. The germline CDR1 and CDR2 sequences are MDHEN and SYDVKM. The CDR3 loop reads CASRAGASYNEQFF. The CDR3 DNA sequence: TGTGCCAGCAGGGCGGGAGCATCCTACAATGAGCAGTTCTTC.

The chain is built from TRBV10-2 and TRBJ2-5, with 14 positions matching TRBD2. The CDR3 contains 19 residues. V shed 3 bases and J 5 bases; nucleotides not matched to a gene: 14. CDR1 and CDR2 (germline): WSHSY, SAAADI. The chain's CDR3 is CASSDLGLAGGLVEETQYF. The CDR3 DNA sequence: TGCGCCAGCAGTGACTTAGGACTAGCGGGGGGCCTCGTCGAGGAGACCCAGTACTTC.

The rearrangement uses TRBV7-9 and TRBJ2-2, with 7 positions matching TRBD1. Germline values: CDR1 SEHNR, CDR2 FQNEAQ (reference sequence). Trimming at V came to 4 bases and at J to 6 bases, leaving 2 bases not matched to a gene. This CDR3 has 13 amino acids. The DNA for the CDR3 is TGTGCCAGCAGCTACACAGGGGCCGGGGAGCTGTTTTTT. It codes for CASSYTGAGELFF. The variable domain in full, with the rest retrieved from reference TRBV7-9 and TRBJ2-2, is DTGVSQNPRHKITKRGQNVTFRCDPISEHNRLYWYRQTLGQGPEFLTYFQNEAQLEKSRLLSDRFSAERPKGSFSTLEIQRTEQGDSAMYLCASSYTGAGELFFGEGSRLTVL.

V gene TRBV18 combines with J gene TRBJ2-3, with a weak D call TRBD2 (5 bases). CDR3 length equals 16 residues. V was pared by 3 bases and J by 5 bases, with 18 bases between. Germline V gene data show CDR1 as KGHSH and CDR2 as LQKENI. Written as DNA, the CDR3 is TGTGCCAGCTCACCCCTCGGGAATCTCGAGGGAGATACGCAGTATTTT. This gives the protein CASSPLGNLEGDTQYF.

The chain has TRBV5-6 and TRBJ2-7, with TRBD2 matching over 11 bases. The length of the CDR3 is 16 residues. Trimming removed 2 bases from V and 2 bases from J; junction bases left unmatched: 6. Germline V CDR1 and CDR2: SGHDT, YYEEEE. CDR3 residues: CASSFDPGLAAYEQYF. The CDR3 DNA is TGTGCCAGCAGCTTTGACCCGGGACTAGCGGCCTACGAGCAGTACTTC.

The rearrangement links TRBV11-2 to TRBJ1-4; no reliable D call. V gave up 5 bases and J gave up 8 bases, with 18 bases separating them. The CDR3 is made up of 15 amino acids. Per germline, CDR1 SGHAT and CDR2 FQNNGV. DNA of the CDR3: TGTGCCAGCAGCCATCGCGGCGCAGAAGGCGAAAAACTGTTTTTT. Translating it yields CASSHRGAEGEKLFF. The full variable domain, rest sourced from reference TRBV11-2 and TRBJ1-4, is EAGVAQSPRYKIIEKRQSVAFWCNPISGHATLYWYQQILGQGPKLLIQFQNNGVVDDSQLPKDRFSAERLKGVDSTLKIQPAKLEDSAVYLCASSHRGAEGEKLFFGSGTQLSVL.

This chain uses TRBV6-5 with TRBJ1-2, with 7 bases aligning to TRBD1. Per the germline V gene, CDR1 is MNHEY and CDR2 is SVGAGI. This CDR3 contains 12 residues. With V trimmed by 7 bases and J by 4 bases, 3 bases remained unmatched. The CDR3 region is CASTTGVYGYTF. CDR3 sequence (DNA): TGTGCCAGCACCACAGGGGTCTATGGCTACACCTTC.